These T cell receptor beta chains were read from a single sample in a study of T cell repertoires in cytomegalovirus infection. From the reads, TCRdb called clonotypes with MiXCR, one entry per CDR3 protein. In the table there are 200,000 to 300,000 distinct CDR3 sequences, approximately 13% of which are singletons. Sequences were obtained from PBMCs. The receptor set was obtained from a human donor in good health (CMV status not recorded). Some clones in this sample may be carry-over from other donors' samples. Both conserved end residues are part of each CDR3. The D gene is left open where the match is weak. Size is stated for part of the rows, as once, few or many counts, or as a class when the clone is expanded.

.,few,TRBV12-3/TRBV12-4,TRBJ2-3,CASSWDFDTQYF,TGTGCCAGCAGTTGGGACTTTGATACGCAGTATTTT
TRBD2,many,TRBV7-2,TRBJ2-3,CASSALAGETDTQYF,TGTGCCAGCAGCGCGTTAGCGGGGGAAACAGATACGCAGTATTTT
.,.,TRBV29-1,TRBJ2-7,CSARTSSNPYEQYF,TGCAGCGCCCGGACTTCCTCGAACCCCTACGAGCAGTACTTC
.,many,TRBV6-5,TRBJ2-7,CASSYYNRDRGEQYF,TGTGCCAGCAGTTACTATAATAGGGATCGGGGCGAGCAGTACTTC
TRBD2,.,TRBV20-1,TRBJ2-2,CSARARSGDRRTGELFF,TGCAGTGCTAGGGCCCGGAGCGGGGACCGCAGGACCGGGGAGCTGTTTTTT
.,many,TRBV7-9,TRBJ1-4,CASSPRASNEKLFF,TGTGCCAGCAGCCCTAGGGCCAGTAATGAAAAACTGTTTTTT
.,few,TRBV12-3/TRBV12-4,TRBJ1-1,CASTPRGMNTEAFF,TGTGCCAGCACGCCCAGGGGTATGAACACTGAAGCTTTCTTT
TRBD2,few,TRBV7-9,TRBJ2-1,CASSLAREGKSYNEQFF,TGTGCCAGCAGCTTAGCACGGGAGGGGAAATCCTACAATGAGCAGTTCTTC
TRBD1,.,TRBV7-2,TRBJ1-1,CASSLAGGGGGQTEAFF,TGTGCCAGCAGCTTAGCGGGGGGGGGAGGGGGCCAAACTGAAGCTTTCTTT
TRBD1,many,TRBV6-5,TRBJ2-5,CASSYTGGRETQYF,TGTGCCAGCAGTTATACAGGGGGCCGAGAGACCCAGTACTTC
TRBD2,many,TRBV7-3,TRBJ2-1,CASSLGTSGVYNEQFF,TGTGCCAGCAGCTTAGGAACTAGCGGGGTATACAATGAGCAGTTCTTC
.,.,TRBV19,TRBJ2-1,CASSTGIYNEQFF,TGTGCCAGTAGTACAGGGATCTACAATGAGCAGTTCTTC
.,few,TRBV28,TRBJ1-2,CASSSQIPIGGNYGYTF,TGTGCCAGCAGTTCACAAATCCCGATTGGGGGTAACTATGGCTACACCTTC
.,many,TRBV6-1,TRBJ2-7,CASSEGIPGQTEQYF,TGTGCCAGCAGTGAAGGGATCCCCGGCCAGACCGAGCAGTACTTC
.,few,TRBV6-6,TRBJ1-3,CASTPSGSGNTIYF,TGTGCCAGCACCCCCAGCGGGTCTGGAAACACCATATATTTT
.,many,TRBV6-6,TRBJ2-7,CASTYSEVDEQYF,TGTGCCAGCACCTACTCGGAGGTCGACGAGCAGTACTTC
TRBD2,many,TRBV7-2,TRBJ2-2,CASSWASGSTGELFF,TGTGCCAGCAGCTGGGCTAGCGGGAGTACCGGGGAGCTGTTTTTT
.,many,TRBV7-8,TRBJ2-1,CASSLGRLDEQFF,TGTGCCAGCAGCTTAGGTCGACTAGATGAGCAGTTCTTC
.,.,TRBV20-1,TRBJ1-1,CSARDDTEAFF,TGCAGTGCCAGAGACGACACTGAAGCTTTCTTT
.,.,TRBV7-2,TRBJ2-2,CASSTRRETGELFF,TGTGCCAGCAGCACAAGACGGGAAACCGGGGAGCTGTTTTTT
.,many,TRBV7-4,TRBJ1-5,CASSQGGTADIYSNQPQHF,TGTGCCAGCAGCCAAGGCGGGACGGCGGATATTTATAGCAATCAGCCCCAGCATTTT
.,many,TRBV12-3/TRBV12-4,TRBJ2-1,CASSRGDFEQFF,TGTGCCAGCAGCCGAGGAGATTTTGAGCAGTTCTTC
.,.,TRBV28,TRBJ2-7,CASTNILALPYEQYF,TGTGCCAGCACCAACATCCTAGCGCTCCCCTACGAGCAGTACTTC
TRBD1,many,TRBV7-9,TRBJ1-1,CASSFGGTGAPAFF,TGTGCCAGCAGCTTTGGTGGGACAGGCGCACCAGCTTTCTTT
.,.,TRBV20-1,TRBJ2-4,CSARDSLVKNIQYF,TGCAGTGCTAGAGATTCTCTAGTTAAAAACATTCAGTACTTC
TRBD1,many,TRBV6-1,TRBJ1-4,CASSKLGQGWANEKLFF,TGTGCCAGCAGTAAACTGGGACAGGGGTGGGCTAATGAAAAACTGTTTTTT
TRBD2,many,TRBV20-1,TRBJ2-3,CSAREGGSPDTQYF,TGCAGTGCTAGAGAGGGCGGGAGCCCAGATACGCAGTATTTT
TRBD2,many,TRBV7-9,TRBJ2-1,CASSYPGTSGREPYNEQFF,TGTGCCAGCAGTTACCCCGGGACTAGCGGGAGGGAACCCTACAATGAGCAGTTCTTC
.,many,TRBV7-2,TRBJ1-5,CASSLGGAPKGPQHF,TGTGCCAGCAGCTTAGGGGGGGCACCCAAGGGGCCCCAGCATTTT
.,few,TRBV20-1,TRBJ2-5,CSAIPGKEGIQETQYF,TGCAGTGCTATTCCCGGGAAGGAGGGCATTCAAGAGACCCAGTACTTC
.,.,TRBV29-1,TRBJ1-2,CSVEDLGGTYGYTF,TGCAGCGTTGAAGATCTGGGCGGTACCTATGGCTACACCTTC
.,.,TRBV5-6,TRBJ2-1,CASSFRGRGLIGGMQFF,TGTGCCAGCAGCTTTAGAGGAAGAGGACTGATTGGCGGTATGCAGTTCTTC
.,.,TRBV5-1,TRBJ1-2,CASSLELGLSLDGYTF,TGCGCCAGCAGCTTGGAGTTAGGCTTATCGTTGGATGGCTACACCTTC
.,many,TRBV28,TRBJ2-7,CASSLVGAPSYEQYF,TGTGCCAGCAGTTTGGTGGGGGCGCCCTCCTACGAGCAGTACTTC
.,many,TRBV7-2,TRBJ2-5,CASSPGGRGGRETQYF,TGTGCCAGCAGCCCCGGGGGCAGGGGGGGCAGAGAGACCCAGTACTTC
.,.,TRBV5-4,TRBJ1-6,CASSFPRGIDNSPLHF,TGTGCCAGCAGCTTCCCCAGGGGAATCGATAATTCACCCCTCCACTTT
TRBD1,many,TRBV10-3,TRBJ2-5,CAISQRDRSQETQYF,TGTGCCATCAGTCAGAGGGACAGGAGCCAAGAGACCCAGTACTTC
.,few,TRBV19,TRBJ1-2,CASTQSWGGYGYTF,TGTGCCAGTACCCAATCCTGGGGGGGCTATGGCTACACCTTC
TRBD1,many,TRBV7-2,TRBJ2-7,CASSSAGTGPGEQYF,TGTGCCAGCAGCTCGGCCGGGACAGGGCCCGGCGAGCAGTACTTC
.,.,TRBV4-1,TRBJ2-1,CASSQESSVHNEQFF,TGCGCCAGCAGCCAAGAGTCTAGCGTTCACAATGAGCAGTTCTTC
.,.,TRBV12-3/TRBV12-4,TRBJ1-4,CASSFSNEKLFF,TGTGCCAGCAGTTTTAGTAATGAAAAACTGTTTTTT
.,.,TRBV6-2/TRBV6-3,TRBJ1-2,CASGWGYGYTF,TGTGCCAGCGGTTGGGGGTATGGCTACACCTTC
.,many,TRBV4-3,TRBJ1-1,CASSQSTGMNTEAFF,TGCGCCAGCAGCCAGTCGACAGGTATGAACACTGAAGCTTTCTTT
TRBD1,many,TRBV28,TRBJ1-2,CASSLGQMSYGYTF,TGTGCCAGCAGTCTGGGACAGATGAGCTATGGCTACACCTTC
.,many,TRBV7-8,TRBJ2-2,CASSQRVGVELFF,TGTGCCAGCAGTCAGCGGGTGGGAGTGGAGCTGTTTTTT
TRBD2,many,TRBV4-2,TRBJ2-7,CASSLGTSGSYEQYF,TGTGCCAGCAGCCTAGGGACTAGCGGATCCTACGAGCAGTACTTC